Described below is a single T cell receptor (beta chain) sequence and its context. Its target is unknown. V was shortened by 3 bases and J by 1 base, with 6 bases between the two germline ends. CDR3 length: 14 residues. Germline V lookup: CDR1 LNHDA, CDR2 SQIVND (reference sequence). Assay: immunoSEQ multiplex PCR; the TCRdb copy retains only in-frame clones and omits some. The top ten hold roughly 13% of the sample, which has about 200,000 clones, more than 65% seen once. This sample is part of a study of cytomegalovirus exposure and HLA in healthy donors. About the research overall: The same platform used for the 650 to 700 first-cohort repertoires was also used for the 90 to 150 validation repertoires, as a later analysis reported. Study observations and caveats: The CMV antigen specificity of a few CMV-associated chains was confirmed through in vitro analysis. Researchers catalogued some 160 TCR beta chains as cytomegalovirus-associated.

While the first cohort had 500 to 700 subjects, the donors belonged to the separate validation cohort of 100 to 150 subjects. The chain employs TRBV19 and TRBJ2-2; a possible D gene is TRBD1 (5 bases). The sequenced material came from PBMCs. This clonotype originated in a woman under 40 in good health and CMV-seropositive. The CDR3 loop is CASSMGQNTGELFF. Here the CDR3 DNA reads TGTGCCAGTAGTATGGGGCAGAACACCGGGGAGCTGTTTTTT.